Listed below are T cell receptor beta chains from one sample, sequenced in a study of T cells in Graves' hyperthyroidism and ophthalmopathy. TCRdb called the multiplex PCR reads again in MiXCR, with one record for every CDR3 protein. The table shows hundreds of thousands of distinct CDR3 sequences, with roughly 37% occurring only once. The sample taken for sequencing was blood. The receptors here all came from a young man with Graves' hyperthyroidism. Both conserved end residues are part of each CDR3. The D gene is left open where the match is weak. Clone size is not always given. Where it is, it says once, few, many or a class for expanded clones.

abundance: -
v_gene: TRBV11-1
j_gene: TRBJ1-5
d_gene: -
CDR3nt: TGTGCCAGCAGCTCCGACTGGGAAGAGACCCAGCATTTT
CDR3aa: CASSSDWEETQHF

abundance: -
v_gene: TRBV4-3
j_gene: TRBJ1-1
d_gene: -
CDR3nt: TGCGCCAGCAGCCAAGATGCTAGGGCGAGGGGCACTGAAGCTTTCTTT
CDR3aa: CASSQDARARGTEAFF

abundance: -
v_gene: TRBV7-2
j_gene: TRBJ2-5
d_gene: -
CDR3nt: TGTGCCAGCCGGATGGCGCAGGGGCAGACCCAGTACTTC
CDR3aa: CASRMAQGQTQYF

abundance: few
v_gene: TRBV11-2
j_gene: TRBJ1-1
d_gene: -
CDR3nt: TGTGCCAGCAGCTCACGCGACCCGTCGAGGCCTGAAGCTTTCTTT
CDR3aa: CASSSRDPSRPEAFF

abundance: many
v_gene: TRBV10-3
j_gene: TRBJ2-7
d_gene: -
CDR3nt: TGTGCCATCAGTGAGGGCACATTATACGAGCAGTACTTC
CDR3aa: CAISEGTLYEQYF

abundance: -
v_gene: TRBV10-3
j_gene: TRBJ2-2
d_gene: -
CDR3nt: TGTGCCATCAGTGTTGGCCCTGCCAACGGGGAGCTGTTTTTT
CDR3aa: CAISVGPANGELFF

abundance: -
v_gene: TRBV9
j_gene: TRBJ2-7
d_gene: TRBD1
CDR3nt: TGTGCCAGCAGCCTATGGGACAGGGGCGGGGAGCAGTACTTC
CDR3aa: CASSLWDRGGEQYF

abundance: few
v_gene: TRBV7-9
j_gene: TRBJ2-5
d_gene: TRBD1
CDR3nt: TGTGCCAGCAGCTTAGATGGTTTGACAGGGAGCTCTCGGGCCCAGTACTTC
CDR3aa: CASSLDGLTGSSRAQYF

abundance: few
v_gene: TRBV7-2
j_gene: TRBJ2-7
d_gene: -
CDR3nt: TGTGCCAGCAGCTTAGATGGGAGCCCCTCCTACGAGCAGTACTTC
CDR3aa: CASSLDGSPSYEQYF

abundance: -
v_gene: TRBV5-1
j_gene: TRBJ1-5
d_gene: -
CDR3nt: TGCGCCAGCAGTTCCGAAGGGGGGGGGGCCCAGCATTTT
CDR3aa: CASSSEGGGAQHF

abundance: few
v_gene: TRBV20-1
j_gene: TRBJ2-7
d_gene: TRBD2
CDR3nt: TGCAGTGCTAGAGACCCCCGACGGGCGGGGGGGCACTACGAGCAGTACTTC
CDR3aa: CSARDPRRAGGHYEQYF

abundance: -
v_gene: TRBV7-7
j_gene: TRBJ1-5
d_gene: -
CDR3nt: TGTGCTTCCCTCGACCGTCATAGCAATCAGCCCCAGCATTTT
CDR3aa: CASLDRHSNQPQHF

abundance: -
v_gene: TRBV5-1
j_gene: TRBJ1-1
d_gene: -
CDR3nt: TGCGCCAGCAGCCGAGAACCCCTTGAAGCTTTCTTT
CDR3aa: CASSREPLEAFF

abundance: -
v_gene: TRBV19
j_gene: TRBJ2-5
d_gene: TRBD2
CDR3nt: TGTGCCAGTTCCTTGATCGGGGGGGGAGAGGCCCAGTACTTC
CDR3aa: CASSLIGGGEAQYF

abundance: -
v_gene: TRBV7-9
j_gene: TRBJ1-2
d_gene: TRBD1
CDR3nt: TGTGCCAGCAGCTCCACGCGAGACGGACAGGGTGGGGGTTATGGCTACACCTTC
CDR3aa: CASSSTRDGQGGGYGYTF

abundance: -
v_gene: TRBV5-6
j_gene: TRBJ2-5
d_gene: -
CDR3nt: TGTGCCAGCAGGCTTTGGGGTTCCGGGGAGACCCAGTACTTC
CDR3aa: CASRLWGSGETQYF

abundance: -
v_gene: TRBV6-5
j_gene: TRBJ1-1
d_gene: TRBD1
CDR3nt: TGTGCCAGCAGTTCCCCCAAGACAGGGGTAGACACTGAAGCTTTCTTT
CDR3aa: CASSSPKTGVDTEAFF

abundance: -
v_gene: TRBV24-1
j_gene: TRBJ2-5
d_gene: -
CDR3nt: TGTGCCACCAGCGGGACCTCCGTAACCCAGTACTTC
CDR3aa: CATSGTSVTQYF

abundance: many
v_gene: TRBV29-1
j_gene: TRBJ2-7
d_gene: -
CDR3nt: TGCAGCGTTGCTGAGGGGTACAACGCCTACGAGCAGTACTTC
CDR3aa: CSVAEGYNAYEQYF

abundance: -
v_gene: TRBV9
j_gene: TRBJ1-3
d_gene: -
CDR3nt: TGTGCCAGCAGCGTAGAGGGCGCGGGATATGGAAACACCATATATTTT
CDR3aa: CASSVEGAGYGNTIYF

abundance: -
v_gene: TRBV25-1
j_gene: TRBJ1-5
d_gene: TRBD1
CDR3nt: TGTGCCAGCAGGGGAACAGGGGGTCGAAATCAGCCCCAGCATTTT
CDR3aa: CASRGTGGRNQPQHF

abundance: many
v_gene: TRBV15
j_gene: TRBJ2-7
d_gene: -
CDR3nt: TGTGCCACCAGCAGAGATAAAGGCCGCAGCTCCTACGAGCAGTACTTC
CDR3aa: CATSRDKGRSSYEQYF

abundance: many
v_gene: TRBV7-6
j_gene: TRBJ2-7
d_gene: -
CDR3nt: TGTGCCAGCAGCTTGACTGAAAAGGGGAACGAGCAGTACTTC
CDR3aa: CASSLTEKGNEQYF

abundance: few
v_gene: TRBV2
j_gene: TRBJ2-5
d_gene: TRBD1
CDR3nt: TGTGCCAGCAGGACCCCGGGACAGGGAGAGACCCAGTACTTC
CDR3aa: CASRTPGQGETQYF

abundance: many
v_gene: TRBV20-1
j_gene: TRBJ2-7
d_gene: -
CDR3nt: TGCAGTGCTAGAGCTTCCGGGGGTTGGGGTGAGCAGTACTTC
CDR3aa: CSARASGGWGEQYF

abundance: few
v_gene: TRBV3-1
j_gene: TRBJ2-7
d_gene: TRBD1
CDR3nt: TGTGCCAGCAGCCAAGCGGGACAGGGTGGCGAGCAGTACTTC
CDR3aa: CASSQAGQGGEQYF

abundance: many
v_gene: TRBV15
j_gene: TRBJ1-1
d_gene: -
CDR3nt: TGTGCCACCAGCAGAGATTGGGGACGACAGTACACTGAAGCTTTCTTT
CDR3aa: CATSRDWGRQYTEAFF

abundance: -
v_gene: TRBV20-1
j_gene: TRBJ1-4
d_gene: -
CDR3nt: TGCAGTGCTAGTCGCACGGGGACAACTAATGAAAAACTGTTTTTT
CDR3aa: CSASRTGTTNEKLFF

abundance: -
v_gene: TRBV2
j_gene: TRBJ1-6
d_gene: TRBD1
CDR3nt: TGTGCCAGCAGTGAGACAGGGGGCCAACCCCTCCACTTT
CDR3aa: CASSETGGQPLHF

abundance: -
v_gene: TRBV12-3/TRBV12-4
j_gene: TRBJ2-7
d_gene: -
CDR3nt: TGTGCCAGCAGTTTAGGAGCTAAGGGTGAGCAGTACTTC
CDR3aa: CASSLGAKGEQYF

abundance: -
v_gene: TRBV2
j_gene: TRBJ2-7
d_gene: TRBD1
CDR3nt: TGTGCCAGCAGCTCCGCCACAGGGGCTACCTCCTACGAGCAGTACTTC
CDR3aa: CASSSATGATSYEQYF

abundance: -
v_gene: TRBV6-5
j_gene: TRBJ1-5
d_gene: -
CDR3nt: TGTGCCAGCAGTGTAGGATACGGTCAGCCCCAGCATTTT
CDR3aa: CASSVGYGQPQHF

abundance: few
v_gene: TRBV5-4
j_gene: TRBJ2-5
d_gene: -
CDR3nt: TGTGCCAGCAGCTTCGGAGGGGGGGCCCAAGAGACCCAGTACTTC
CDR3aa: CASSFGGGAQETQYF

abundance: -
v_gene: TRBV29-1
j_gene: TRBJ1-2
d_gene: TRBD1
CDR3nt: TGCAGCGTTCAGGACAGGGGTAACTATGGCTACACCTTC
CDR3aa: CSVQDRGNYGYTF

abundance: few
v_gene: TRBV19
j_gene: TRBJ2-7
d_gene: TRBD1
CDR3nt: TGTGCCAGTAGTATGAGTCCAGGGGGCCACGAGCAGTACTTC
CDR3aa: CASSMSPGGHEQYF

abundance: few
v_gene: TRBV19
j_gene: TRBJ1-1
d_gene: -
CDR3nt: TGTGCCAGTAGTCTTACAGGGTTCGGGAACACTGAAGCTTTCTTT
CDR3aa: CASSLTGFGNTEAFF

abundance: -
v_gene: TRBV20-1
j_gene: TRBJ1-5
d_gene: -
CDR3nt: TGCAGTGCTAGGGGAGGGGAGTTCAATCAGCCCCAGCATTTT
CDR3aa: CSARGGEFNQPQHF

abundance: -
v_gene: TRBV7-9
j_gene: TRBJ2-7
d_gene: TRBD1
CDR3nt: TGTGCCAGCAGCCAGTCCGGGACAGGGGCCTACGAGCAGTACTTC
CDR3aa: CASSQSGTGAYEQYF

abundance: -
v_gene: TRBV14
j_gene: TRBJ1-1
d_gene: TRBD1
CDR3nt: TGTGCCAGCAGCCAACTACTGACAGGGGGGAACACTGAAGCTTTCTTT
CDR3aa: CASSQLLTGGNTEAFF

abundance: -
v_gene: TRBV10-3
j_gene: TRBJ2-2
d_gene: TRBD1
CDR3nt: TGTGCCATCAGTCCTGGGACAGGGGTCGGGGAGCTGTTTTTT
CDR3aa: CAISPGTGVGELFF